This T cell receptor beta chain derives from a study of blood T cell repertoires in COVID-19. Turning to the study itself: Donors in the United States, Italy and Spain gave samples during acute or convalescent COVID-19.

Germline V gives CDR1 LNHDA, CDR2 SQIVND (reference sequence). CDR3 length equals 20 residues. J lost 0 bases, V lost 5 bases, and 13 bases had no gene match. Profiling relied on immunoSEQ multiplex PCR, and the TCRdb table lists in-frame clones only, not all of them. This sample carries some 220,000 clones, 80% to 95% of them seen once, and the ten largest clones take 0.83%. This sequence joins TRBV19 and TRBJ2-1; 13 nucleotides line up with TRBD2. The source material was peripheral blood. The sequence was obtained from a man under 40 with COVID-19, enrolled during active disease. The CDR3: CASSPRPTSGGYSSYNEQFF. In nucleotides, the CDR3 is TGTGCCAGTAGTCCACGACCGACTAGCGGGGGGTACAGCTCCTACAATGAGCAGTTCTTC. Together with reference TRBV19 and TRBJ2-1, the CDR3 gives the full variable domain: DGGITQSPKYLFRKEGQNVTLSCEQNLNHDAMYWYRQDPGQGLRLIYYSQIVNDFQKGDIAEGYSVSREKKESFPLTVTSAQKNPTAFYLCASSPRPTSGGYSSYNEQFFGPGTRLTVL.